Below, one TCR beta chain is given with its context. Trimming cost V 2 bases and J 8 bases, with 9 bases left between them. Germline V gives CDR1 SGHTA, CDR2 FQGNSA. The CDR3 covers 13 residues. This record comes from a study of blood T cell repertoires in COVID-19. In the study overall: Samples came from the United States, Italy and Spain, spanning acute and convalescent COVID-19.

Profiling relied on immunoSEQ multiplex PCR, and the TCRdb table lists in-frame clones only, not all of them. The sample gives roughly 250,000 clones, 90% to 95% of which show up once; 1.2% is in the top ten. The source is a human donor in a cohort exposed to, infected with or recovered from COVID-19 (not recorded which). The donor label of this sample is uncertain. Material: PBMCs or T cells enriched from blood (not recorded which). This chain connects TRBV7-2 to TRBJ1-4; D may be TRBD1 (5 bases). The chain's CDR3 is CASSLNQGEKLFF. CDR3 DNA sequence: TGTGCCAGCAGCTTAAATCAGGGCGAAAAACTGTTTTTT.